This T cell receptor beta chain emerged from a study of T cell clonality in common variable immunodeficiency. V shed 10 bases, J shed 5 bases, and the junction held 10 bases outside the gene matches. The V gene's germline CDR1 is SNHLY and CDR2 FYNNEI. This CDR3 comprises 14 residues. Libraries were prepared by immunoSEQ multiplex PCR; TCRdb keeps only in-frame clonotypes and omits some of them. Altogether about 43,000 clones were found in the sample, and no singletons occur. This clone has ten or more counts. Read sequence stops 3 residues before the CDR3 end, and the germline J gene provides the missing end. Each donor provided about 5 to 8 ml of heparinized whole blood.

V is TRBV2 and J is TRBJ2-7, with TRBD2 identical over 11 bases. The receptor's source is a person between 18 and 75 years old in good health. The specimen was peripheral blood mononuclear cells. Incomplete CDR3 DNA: TGTGCCACCGGGACTAGCGGCGTCTTCGACGAG. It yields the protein CATGTSGVFDE. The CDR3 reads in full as CATGTSGVFDEQYF.